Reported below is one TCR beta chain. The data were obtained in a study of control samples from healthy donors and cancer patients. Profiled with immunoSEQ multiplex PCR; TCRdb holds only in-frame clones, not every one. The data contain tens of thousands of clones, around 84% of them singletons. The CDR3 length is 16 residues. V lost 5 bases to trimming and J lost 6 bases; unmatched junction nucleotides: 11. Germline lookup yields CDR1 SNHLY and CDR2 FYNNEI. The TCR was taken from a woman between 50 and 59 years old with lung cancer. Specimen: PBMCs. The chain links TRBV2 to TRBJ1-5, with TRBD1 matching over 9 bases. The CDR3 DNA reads TGTGCCAGCAGTTCCCGGGCCACAGGGGGCACTCAGCCCCAGCATTTT. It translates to CASSSRATGGTQPQHF.